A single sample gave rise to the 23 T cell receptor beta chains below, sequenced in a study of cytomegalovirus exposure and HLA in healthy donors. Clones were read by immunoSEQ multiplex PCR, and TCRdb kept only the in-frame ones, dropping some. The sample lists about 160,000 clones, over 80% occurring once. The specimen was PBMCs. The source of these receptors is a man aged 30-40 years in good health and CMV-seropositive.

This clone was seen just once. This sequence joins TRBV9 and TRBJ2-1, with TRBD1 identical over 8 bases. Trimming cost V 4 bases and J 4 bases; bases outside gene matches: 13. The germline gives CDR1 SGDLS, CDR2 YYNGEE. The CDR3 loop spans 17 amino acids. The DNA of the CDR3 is TGTGCCAGCAGCCCCTCGTCGGACAGGGTTGTATACAATGAGCAGTTCTTC. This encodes CASSPSSDRVVYNEQFF.

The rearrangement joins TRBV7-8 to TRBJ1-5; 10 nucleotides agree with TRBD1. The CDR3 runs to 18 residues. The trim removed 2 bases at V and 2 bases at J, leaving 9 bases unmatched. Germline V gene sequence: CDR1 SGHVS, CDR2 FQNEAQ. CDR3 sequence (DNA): TGTGCCAGCAGCTTAAGGGGACAGGGGATGGTTGGCAATCAGCCCCAGCATTTT. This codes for CASSLRGQGMVGNQPQHF.

The CDR3 DNA reads TGTGCCAGTAGTGAGGGGGCGCGGCAGCCCCAGCATTTT. It translates to CASSEGARQPQHF. This chain links TRBV19 with TRBJ1-5; 7 bases align to TRBD1. Germline values: CDR1 LNHDA, CDR2 SQIVND (reference sequence). The length of the CDR3 is 13 residues. The J segment lost 7 bases and the V segment lost 5 bases, leaving 5 bases of the junction unmatched.

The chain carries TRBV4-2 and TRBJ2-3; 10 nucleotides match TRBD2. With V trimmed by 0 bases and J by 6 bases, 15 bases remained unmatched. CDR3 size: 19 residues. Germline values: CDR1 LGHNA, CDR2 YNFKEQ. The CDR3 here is CASSQDASGGARPLDTQYF. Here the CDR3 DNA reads TGTGCCAGCAGCCAAGATGCTAGCGGGGGAGCCCGCCCCTTGGATACGCAGTATTTT.

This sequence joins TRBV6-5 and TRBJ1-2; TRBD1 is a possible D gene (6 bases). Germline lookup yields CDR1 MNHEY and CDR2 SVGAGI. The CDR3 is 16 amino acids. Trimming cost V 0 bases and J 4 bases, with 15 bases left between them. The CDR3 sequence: CASSYSRTQGLYGYTF. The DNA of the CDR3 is TGTGCCAGCAGTTACTCGAGGACTCAGGGGCTCTATGGCTACACCTTC.

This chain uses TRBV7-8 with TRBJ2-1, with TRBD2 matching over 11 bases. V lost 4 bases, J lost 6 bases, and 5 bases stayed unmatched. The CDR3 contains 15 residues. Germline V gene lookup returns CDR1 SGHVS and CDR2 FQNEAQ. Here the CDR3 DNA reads TGTGCCAGCAGCTCGGTAGCGGGGGGGCCCAATGAGCAGTTCTTC. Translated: CASSSVAGGPNEQFF.

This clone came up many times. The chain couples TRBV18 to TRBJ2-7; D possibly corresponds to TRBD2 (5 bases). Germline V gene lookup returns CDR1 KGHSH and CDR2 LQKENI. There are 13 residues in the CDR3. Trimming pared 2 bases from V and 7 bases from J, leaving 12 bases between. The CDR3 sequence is CASSPNGVGEQYF. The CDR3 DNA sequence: TGTGCCAGCTCACCAAACGGGGTCGGGGAGCAGTACTTC.

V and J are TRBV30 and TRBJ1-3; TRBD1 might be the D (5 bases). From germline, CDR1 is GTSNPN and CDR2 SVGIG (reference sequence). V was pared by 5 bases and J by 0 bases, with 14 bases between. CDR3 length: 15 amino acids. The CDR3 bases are TGTGCCTGGGTGGGGCCAGGGTTCTCTGGAAACACCATATATTTT. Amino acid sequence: CAWVGPGFSGNTIYF.

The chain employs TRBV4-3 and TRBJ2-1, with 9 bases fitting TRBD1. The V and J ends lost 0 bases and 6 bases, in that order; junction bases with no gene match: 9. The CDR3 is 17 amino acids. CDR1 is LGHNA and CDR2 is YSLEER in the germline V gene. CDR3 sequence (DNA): TGCGCCAGCAGCCAAGATATCGGGACAGGGACTGGCAATGAGCAGTTCTTC. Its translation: CASSQDIGTGTGNEQFF.

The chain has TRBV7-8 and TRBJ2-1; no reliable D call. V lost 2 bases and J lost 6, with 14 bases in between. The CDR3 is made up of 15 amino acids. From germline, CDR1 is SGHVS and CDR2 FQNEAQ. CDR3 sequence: CASSLRPSLSNEQFF. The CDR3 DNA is TGTGCCAGCAGCTTAAGACCTAGTCTCTCCAATGAGCAGTTCTTC.

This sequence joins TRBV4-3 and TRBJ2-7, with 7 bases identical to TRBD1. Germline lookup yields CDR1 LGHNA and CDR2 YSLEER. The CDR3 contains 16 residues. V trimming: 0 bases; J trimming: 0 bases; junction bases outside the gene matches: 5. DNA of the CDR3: TGCGCCAGCAGCCAAGATTACGGACAGGCCTCCTACGAGCAGTACTTC. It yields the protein CASSQDYGQASYEQYF.

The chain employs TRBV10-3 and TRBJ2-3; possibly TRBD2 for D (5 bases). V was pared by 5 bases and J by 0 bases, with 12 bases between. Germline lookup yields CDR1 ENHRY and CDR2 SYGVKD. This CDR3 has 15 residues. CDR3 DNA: TGTGCCATCAGTCAGCGGACCTCTAGCACAGATACGCAGTATTTT. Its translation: CAISQRTSSTDTQYF.

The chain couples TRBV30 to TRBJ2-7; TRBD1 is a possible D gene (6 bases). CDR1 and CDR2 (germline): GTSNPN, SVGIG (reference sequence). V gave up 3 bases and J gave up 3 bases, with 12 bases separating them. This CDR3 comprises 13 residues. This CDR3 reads CAWRRAQGYEQYF. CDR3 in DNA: TGTGCCTGGAGGAGGGCACAGGGCTACGAGCAGTACTTC.

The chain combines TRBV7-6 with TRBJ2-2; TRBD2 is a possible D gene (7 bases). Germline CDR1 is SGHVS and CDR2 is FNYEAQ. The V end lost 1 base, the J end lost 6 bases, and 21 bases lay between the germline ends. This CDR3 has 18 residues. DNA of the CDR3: TGTGCCAGCAGCTTAGACGTGTTGGGGGGGCCCGGTCCCGGGGAGCTGTTTTTT. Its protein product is CASSLDVLGGPGPGELFF.

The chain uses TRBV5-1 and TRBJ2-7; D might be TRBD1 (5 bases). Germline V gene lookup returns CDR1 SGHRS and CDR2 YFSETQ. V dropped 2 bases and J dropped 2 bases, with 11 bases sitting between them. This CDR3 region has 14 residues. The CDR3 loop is CASSLGVGPYEQYF. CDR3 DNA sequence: TGCGCCAGCAGCTTAGGGGTAGGGCCCTACGAGCAGTACTTC.

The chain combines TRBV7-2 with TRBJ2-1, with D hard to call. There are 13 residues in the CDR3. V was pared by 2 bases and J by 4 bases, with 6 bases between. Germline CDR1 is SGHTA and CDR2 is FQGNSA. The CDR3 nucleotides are TGTGCCAGCAGCTTAAACAATTACAATGAGCAGTTCTTC. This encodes CASSLNNYNEQFF.

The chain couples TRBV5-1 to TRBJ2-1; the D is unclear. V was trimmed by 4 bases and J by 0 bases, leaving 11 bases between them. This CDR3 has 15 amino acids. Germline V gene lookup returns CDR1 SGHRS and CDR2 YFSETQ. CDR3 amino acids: CASSIDLSSYNEQFF. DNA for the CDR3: TGCGCCAGCAGCATCGACTTGAGCTCCTACAATGAGCAGTTCTTC.

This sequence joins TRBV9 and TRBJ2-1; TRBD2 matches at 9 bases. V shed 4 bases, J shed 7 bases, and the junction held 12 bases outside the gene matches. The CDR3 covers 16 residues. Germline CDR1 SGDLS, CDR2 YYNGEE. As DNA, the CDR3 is TGTGCCAGCAGCATCCCCGCAGCGGGGGGTGCGAATGAGCAGTTCTTC. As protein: CASSIPAAGGANEQFF.

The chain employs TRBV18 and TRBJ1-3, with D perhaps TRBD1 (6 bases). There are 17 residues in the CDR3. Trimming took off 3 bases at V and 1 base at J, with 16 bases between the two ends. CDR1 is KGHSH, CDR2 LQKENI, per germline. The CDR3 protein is CASSPLPKGVSGNTIYF. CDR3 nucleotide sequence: TGTGCCAGCTCACCGCTCCCGAAGGGGGTGTCTGGAAACACCATATATTTT. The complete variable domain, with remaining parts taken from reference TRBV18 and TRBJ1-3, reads NAGVMQNPRHLVRRRGQEARLRCSPMKGHSHVYWYRQLPEEGLKFMVYLQKENIIDESGMPKERFSAEFPKEGPSILRIQQVVRGDSAAYFCASSPLPKGVSGNTIYFGEGSWLTVV.

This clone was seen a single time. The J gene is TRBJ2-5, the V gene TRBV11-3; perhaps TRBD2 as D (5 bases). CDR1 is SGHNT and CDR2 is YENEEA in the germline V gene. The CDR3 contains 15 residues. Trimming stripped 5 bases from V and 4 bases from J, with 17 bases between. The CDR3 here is CASSQNQGGGETQYF. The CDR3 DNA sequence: TGTGCCAGCAGCCAAAACCAAGGCGGAGGAGAGACCCAGTACTTC.

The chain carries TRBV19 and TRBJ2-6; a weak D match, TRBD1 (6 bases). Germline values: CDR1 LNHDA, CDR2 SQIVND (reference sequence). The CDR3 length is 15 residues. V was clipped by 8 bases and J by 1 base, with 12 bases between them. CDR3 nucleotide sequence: TGTGCCAGTCGAACCCAGGGGTCTGGGGCCAACGTCCTGACTTTC. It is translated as CASRTQGSGANVLTF. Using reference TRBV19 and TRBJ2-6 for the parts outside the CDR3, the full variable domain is DGGITQSPKYLFRKEGQNVTLSCEQNLNHDAMYWYRQDPGQGLRLIYYSQIVNDFQKGDIAEGYSVSREKKESFPLTVTSAQKNPTAFYLCASRTQGSGANVLTFGAGSRLTVL.

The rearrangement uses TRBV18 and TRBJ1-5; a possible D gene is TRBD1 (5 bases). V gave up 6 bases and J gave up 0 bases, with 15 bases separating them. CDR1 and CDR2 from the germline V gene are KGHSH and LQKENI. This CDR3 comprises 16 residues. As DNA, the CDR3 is TGTGCCAGCTCTTTGGCAGGGTTATATAGCAATCAGCCCCAGCATTTT. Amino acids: CASSLAGLYSNQPQHF.

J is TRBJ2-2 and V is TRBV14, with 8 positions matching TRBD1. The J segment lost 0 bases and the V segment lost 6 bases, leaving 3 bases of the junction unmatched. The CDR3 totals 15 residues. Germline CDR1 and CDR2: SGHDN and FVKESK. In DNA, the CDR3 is TGTGCCAGCAGACCCAGGGGGCCGAACACCGGGGAGCTGTTTTTT. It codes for CASRPRGPNTGELFF. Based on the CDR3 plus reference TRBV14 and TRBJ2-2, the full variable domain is EAGVTQFPSHSVIEKGQTVTLRCDPISGHDNLYWYRRVMGKEIKFLLHFVKESKQDESGMPNNRFLAERTGGTYSTLKVQPAELEDSGVYFCASRPRGPNTGELFFGEGSRLTVL.